This T cell receptor (beta chain) was sequenced during a study of regulatory T cells in long-lasting Graves disease. The time point here: persistent/refractory GD, antithyroid drugs over 5 years with positive TRAb. PBMC-extracted RNA yielded the TCR library. Patients met American Thyroid Association criteria for Graves' disease. iRepertoire HTBI primers and Arm-PCR of CDR3 regions built TCR beta libraries. TCRdb recomputed calls from the multiplex PCR reads with MiXCR, one row per CDR3 protein. The sample yields roughly 500,000 distinct CDR3 sequences, roughly 21% seen once. This CDR3 is built from 15 residues. V was pared by 0 bases and J by 3 bases, with 3 bases of the junction left unmatched. From germline, CDR1 is LGHNA and CDR2 YSLEER.

This TCR derives from a female donor with Graves disease. This sample comprised peripheral blood mononuclear cells (PBMCs), obtained when the disease was refractory, from a patient treated with antithyroid drugs. The J gene is TRBJ2-7, the V gene TRBV4-3; 9 bases line up with TRBD1. The CDR3 nucleotides are TGCGCCAGCAGCCAAGATCTGGACAGGGGCTACGAGCAGTACTTC. Its translation: CASSQDLDRGYEQYF.